The rows below give T cell receptor beta chains drawn from one sample of a study of T cell clonotyping in hematopoietic cell transplantation. Clones were read by immunoSEQ multiplex PCR, and TCRdb kept only the in-frame ones, dropping some. The sample lists about 27,000 clones; 60% to 80% were seen once. The sample was peripheral blood mononuclear cells, taken before stem cell transplant. The receptors were gathered from a man aged 50 to 60 with myelodysplastic syndrome. Some clones in this sample may be carry-over from other donors' samples. Each CDR3 is given with its conserved first and last residue. The order of the fields is clone size, V gene, CDR3 protein. For some rows the clone size is stated as once, few or many, or as a class when expanded; others skip it.

size: few; V: TRBV7-9; CDR3: CASSPRGPTNTEAFF
size: .; V: TRBV28; CDR3: CASSPATSGSYNEQFF
size: .; V: TRBV5-6; CDR3: CASSLGGSTEAFF
size: .; V: TRBV27; CDR3: CASSLSVGSFFAEAFF
size: .; V: TRBV30; CDR3: CAWSGRFGPNQPQHF
size: .; V: TRBV28; CDR3: CASSLDTFSGANVLTF
size: .; V: TRBV6-6; CDR3: CASNKGNQPQHF
size: .; V: TRBV5-1; CDR3: CATNTGGTDTQYF
size: few; V: TRBV6-5; CDR3: CASSDGGNGYTF
size: few; V: TRBV5-1; CDR3: CASSSNEKLFF
size: few; V: TRBV2; CDR3: CARIQGNGYTF
size: .; V: TRBV28; CDR3: CASSPGTRDEQYF
size: .; V: TRBV6-9; CDR3: CASSYTDYYEQYF
size: .; V: TRBV5-1; CDR3: CASSFQGDEKLFF
size: .; V: TRBV30; CDR3: CAWSRISEAFF
size: .; V: TRBV6-5; CDR3: CASRRGQANTGELFF
size: few; V: TRBV30; CDR3: CAWSPPGQGEYEQYF
size: .; V: TRBV20-1; CDR3: CSARGSGYTF
size: .; V: TRBV5-1; CDR3: CASSLEAESYEQYF
size: .; V: TRBV25-1; CDR3: CASSDPIGGYTF
size: .; V: TRBV29-1; CDR3: CSVEGLGLAGAYNEQFF
size: .; V: TRBV27; CDR3: CASSLLGDKETQYF
size: .; V: TRBV28; CDR3: CASSLHTQYF
size: .; V: TRBV2; CDR3: CASTRGTSGSDEQFF
size: .; V: TRBV30; CDR3: CAWSDRGAGPYEQYF
size: .; V: TRBV30; CDR3: CAWSRMNTEAFF
size: once; V: TRBV6-1; CDR3: CASSEKGQGITKNIQYF
size: .; V: TRBV6-1; CDR3: CASSEGVGFGGNTIYF
size: .; V: TRBV5-8; CDR3: CASSPDSSSYNEQFF
size: .; V: TRBV7-2; CDR3: CASSPYSNQPQHF
size: .; V: TRBV2; CDR3: CASSPIRGEKLFF
size: .; V: TRBV25-1; CDR3: CASSGTGTGVYEQYF
size: .; V: TRBV30; CDR3: CAWSHRPQETQYF
size: .; V: TRBV11-3; CDR3: CASSLDLWGRDAKAFF
size: .; V: TRBV4-1; CDR3: CASSAKQTPGGPSGELFF
size: .; V: TRBV5-6; CDR3: CASSFSGNTEAFF
size: .; V: TRBV7-2; CDR3: CASSWTGSNQPQHF
size: once; V: TRBV29-1; CDR3: CSVEPKGEKLFF
size: .; V: TRBV29-1; CDR3: CSVESSFLQNTEAFF
size: .; V: TRBV6-5; CDR3: CASSYFPGGPGTQYF
size: .; V: TRBV28; CDR3: CASSQGTYGYTF
size: .; V: TRBV28; CDR3: CASSLRPRSVVEQYF
size: .; V: TRBV4-1; CDR3: CASSQDQGGRDNEQFF